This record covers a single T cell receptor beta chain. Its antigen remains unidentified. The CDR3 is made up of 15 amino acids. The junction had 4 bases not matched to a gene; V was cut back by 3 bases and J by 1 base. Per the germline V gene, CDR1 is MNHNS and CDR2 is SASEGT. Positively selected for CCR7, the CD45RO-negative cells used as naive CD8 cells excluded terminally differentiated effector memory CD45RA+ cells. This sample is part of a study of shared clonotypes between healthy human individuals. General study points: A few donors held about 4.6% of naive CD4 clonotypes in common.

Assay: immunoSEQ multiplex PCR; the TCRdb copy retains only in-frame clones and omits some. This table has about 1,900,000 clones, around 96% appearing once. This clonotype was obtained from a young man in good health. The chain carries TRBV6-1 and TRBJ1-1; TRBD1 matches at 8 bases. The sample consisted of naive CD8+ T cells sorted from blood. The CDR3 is CASSDYRGWNTEAFF. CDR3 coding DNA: TGTGCCAGCAGTGACTACAGGGGGTGGAACACTGAAGCTTTCTTT.